The present entry profiles one T cell receptor beta chain with its context. CDR1 SNHLY and CDR2 FYNNEI come from the germline V gene. Trimming pared 4 bases from V and 3 bases from J, leaving 3 bases between. The CDR3 runs 12 residues. The protocol was immunoSEQ multiplex PCR, while the TCRdb copy is restricted to in-frame clones and leaves out a portion. The data contain about 130,000 clones, 88% of them singletons. These data originate in a study of cytomegalovirus exposure and HLA in healthy donors. This sequence was found in a young man in good health and CMV-seronegative. The sequenced sample consisted of PBMCs. The genes are TRBV2 and TRBJ2-2, with D uncertain. The CDR3 DNA sequence: TGTGCCAGCAGTGGGCACACCGGGGAGCTGTTTTTT. Protein product: CASSGHTGELFF.